The TCR beta chain described here comes from a study of T-cell reconstitution after alpha-beta-depleted transplantation in children. This clonotype has only a few counts. Its antigen remains unknown. Whole-study results and caveats: Once a year had passed after transplant, T-cell counts and diversity came mostly from newly produced T cells.

V was cut by 5 bases and J by 8 bases, with 21 bases left in between. CDR3 length: 15 residues. Germline V gene data show CDR1 as LNHNV and CDR2 as YYDKDF (reference sequence). For TCRbeta, the library was prepared with unique molecular identifiers. Via MiXCR, TCRdb re-called the PCR reads, giving one row per CDR3 protein. The sample includes about 980,000 distinct CDR3 sequences, roughly 29% of them seen just once. This sequence originates from a boy under two years old who had a stem cell transplant for SCID, so the T cells may come from the graft donor. This specimen was PBMCs, mostly from graft donor cells, taken 360 days after TCRalphabeta/CD19-depleted stem cell transplant. This chain uses TRBV15 with TRBJ1-2; D gene ambiguous. The CDR3 DNA reads as TGTGCCACCAGCGCCAAAGAAGGAAGGATCGGCGGCTACACCTTC. As protein: CATSAKEGRIGGYTF.